The rows below give T cell receptor beta chains drawn from one sample of a study of shared clonotypes between healthy human individuals. The table came from immunoSEQ multiplex PCR; TCRdb's copy has only in-frame clones and leaves some out. The table lists roughly 2.5 million clones, around nine tenths of them singletons, with over 0.12% in the top ten. Specimen: naive CD4+ T cells sorted from blood. Receptors originate from a man between 18 and 35 years old in good health. Each CDR3 is given with its conserved first and last residue. Each record gives: V gene, D gene, CDR3 protein. The D gene is left open where the match is weak.

TRBV30,.,CAWSLRDRYEQYF
TRBV10-3,TRBD2,CAITPGTSGSHTQYF
TRBV6-1,TRBD1,CASRTGVSFTEAFF
TRBV19,TRBD1,CASMVGQGVNQPQHF
TRBV6-1,TRBD1,CASTDFGTVPGGYTF
TRBV7-2,.,CASSRDGNYGYTF
TRBV11-3,.,CASSQSGLHYEQYF
TRBV5-4,.,CASSADRNSPLHF
TRBV7-2,TRBD1,CASSLAGTGVGSPLHF
TRBV27,TRBD1,CASSLSRGQAVYEQYF
TRBV11-2,TRBD1,CASSLQGATGELFF
TRBV29-1,TRBD1,CSVEDRGDRGSTDTQYF
TRBV6-5,TRBD1,CATSPHRTGDEQYF
TRBV6-5,.,CASSPNRQANGYTF
TRBV6-5,TRBD1,CASSPTGASSDTQYF
TRBV19,.,CASSIGVGDYGYTF
TRBV28,TRBD1,CASSSTGGTEAFF
TRBV5-1,TRBD2,CASSLAGGLSGEQYF
TRBV5-1,TRBD1,CASSLAGTGGALGGYTF
TRBV10-1,.,CASSEQDSSSYNEQFF
TRBV11-3,TRBD1,CASSPQGAQDTQYF
TRBV20-1,.,CSARDGPEQYF
TRBV18,TRBD1,CASSAGQGLNSPLHF
TRBV19,.,CASTGLSPGELFF
TRBV30,TRBD1,CAWRPPGQGTYEQYF
TRBV19,TRBD1,CASSRDRGRNQPQHF
TRBV5-1,.,CASSATRYEQYF
TRBV6-5,.,CASLPNRAVGELFF
TRBV7-9,.,CASSWKGQAGNTIYF
TRBV7-9,TRBD2,CASSSGGTRITDTQYF
TRBV6-6,.,CASRYPGVGDTQYF
TRBV2,.,CASSETSYEQYF
TRBV2,TRBD1,CASSEAETGLNSPLHF
TRBV2,TRBD1,CASRGQGAGTEAFF
TRBV7-2,.,CASSLPGPYNEQFF
TRBV7-9,TRBD2,CASSPPGGRTGEQFF
TRBV28,.,CASSSFRTEAFF
TRBV6-5,.,CASSPRENTEAFF
TRBV7-9,.,CASSSVSWGRGSYTDTQYF
TRBV5-1,.,CASSLELSSETQYF
TRBV9,.,CASSVGGTPPGEQFF
TRBV28,.,CASSLIGGRNEQFF
TRBV10-1,.,CASSESRGVETQYF
TRBV6-1,TRBD1,CASTATDRGNQPQHF
TRBV11-3,TRBD2,CASSLDRGAYNEQFF
TRBV29-1,TRBD1,CSVELRGRKNTEAFF
TRBV6-5,.,CASSRGTDTQYF
TRBV10-3,TRBD2,CASGGGVDTQYF
TRBV7-9,.,CASSPPFRDSGTDTQYF
TRBV10-3,TRBD2,CAISAGGRGGEETQYF
TRBV6-5,.,CASSYQGTSGNTIYF
TRBV30,.,CAWSGMGGRFLSEAFF
TRBV5-6,.,CASSAPGGGEKLFF